This is a list of T cell receptor beta chains from one sample in a study of neurological immune-mediated disorders. Each CDR3 protein is one row after TCRdb ran MiXCR on the 5' RACE reads. The data contain 45,000 to 55,000 distinct CDR3 sequences, over 4.5% of them singletons. Specimen: CD4+ T cells from blood. The receptors stem from a woman aged 18-29 years with multiple sclerosis. CDR3s include the opening cysteine and the closing phenylalanine or tryptophan. The listing skips clone size in some rows; elsewhere it reads once, few, many or a size class.

TRBV19,many,CASSIRREMDEKLFF
TRBV20-1,many,CSARARFLGNEQFF
TRBV11-2,many,CASSLGGNIQYF
TRBV12-3/TRBV12-4,few,CASGGVQRNTIYF
TRBV29-1,many,CSVGVYNEQFF
TRBV15,many,CATSRGRTSGSHEQFF
TRBV5-1,many,CASSSRPLTMNTEAFF
TRBV7-2,many,CASTSSVAVSTDTQYF
TRBV20-1,many,CSARDPLYGYTF
TRBV5-4,few,CASSSNGQPNTGELFF
TRBV7-2,many,CASSLGRVEQFF
TRBV5-4,many,CASSFADRGNEAFF
TRBV30,NA,CAWRPGTYNEQFF
TRBV20-1,many,CSARDPSGTTGELFF
TRBV7-9,many,CASSSGRLAGVSYQETQYF
TRBV20-1,many,CSASLAGGWSKETQYF
TRBV5-1,many,CASAPGQGPLVEKLFF
TRBV7-8,many,CATGALAANEQFF
TRBV19,many,CASSTGQRHGYTF
TRBV5-6,many,CASSPPATGDTEAFF
TRBV11-2,many,CASSLFRAVGYNEQFF
TRBV6-2/TRBV6-3,many,CASSFFIGQGSGYTF
TRBV7-2,many,CASSSDGYSNQPQHF
TRBV20-1,many,CSARVNRETGSEAFF
TRBV20-1,many,CSAWPGGNTEAFF
TRBV4-1,NA,CASSQPSGADTQYF
TRBV5-5,many,CASSPGQGSYNEQFF